This record looks at one T cell receptor beta chain sequence and its context. The antigen it binds to is not known. Base qualities are missing; no much larger clone stands one base away. The data were taken from a study of T-cell reconstitution after alpha-beta-depleted transplantation in children listed by TCRdb under 2016. A note on the overall study: T-cell immune reconstitution after TCRalphabeta/CD19-depleted allogeneic hematopoietic cell transplantation in children was quantitatively tracked in the study by means of TCR repertoire profiling. Summary of the overall study and its limitations: The high TCRbeta diversity at day 60 in some patients was ascribed to recipient T cells and intrathymic progenitors that had survived conditioning. The frequencies of hyperexpanded clones fell over the following months, and after one year, T-cell counts and TCRbeta diversity were mostly attributed to newly produced T cells. The apparently early alphabetaT-cell count recovery about two months after transplant was reportedly dependent on only several hundred rapidly expanded clones derived from non-depleted graft cells.

Library creation used PCR. TCRdb lists the instrument as Illumina HiSeq 2500. TCR libraries were prepared with molecular barcoding, using unique molecular identifiers to normalize TCRbeta repertoire quantification. TCRdb reprocessing: public reads trimmed at Q25 with fastp, clones called with MiXCR, in-frame beta chains kept. Every distinct CDR3 protein forms one entry, paired with its most common genes and DNA. Across this sample there are over 400,000 distinct CDR3 sequences, with about 40% seen only once. Approximately 30% of the sample is in the top ten clones. This sample's treatment or condition label indicates: allogeneic hematopoietic cell transplantation with graft depleted of TCRalphabeta T cells and CD19 B cells. The transplant recipients were children given TCRalphabeta/CD19-depleted allogeneic hematopoietic cell grafts. The junction shows trimming of 4 bases on V and 2 bases on J, and the gene matches do not reach 3 bases of it. From the cysteine up to the phenylalanine, the CDR3 has a length of 15 residues. Only the CDR3 portion is preserved as DNA: 45 bases, with reading frame beginning at the first base. CDR1 and CDR2 were assigned from the germline V gene as MNHNS and SASEGT.

The chain was built from TRBV6-1 and TRBJ2-3; 10 of the junction bases match TRBD2. This sample comprised PBMCs, obtained before TCRalphabeta/CD19-depleted stem cell transplant. The sequence was collected from a girl aged 2 to 9 with aplastic anemia, due to receive a stem cell transplant. In nucleotide form, the sequence is TGTGCCAGCAGTGCACTAGCGGGAAACACAGATACGCAGTATTTT. Translated, it reads CASSALAGNTDTQYF.